This entry is about one T cell receptor beta chain. Its antigen is not identified. As for the donors, each was a healthy bone marrow donor. Researchers ran the PCR with 60 Vbeta and 13 Jbeta primers. In the authors' workflow: There were about 80 million unique TCR beta chains by a later count, and 10 million to 12 million of them were shared. Data came from immunoSEQ multiplex PCR; TCRdb stores just in-frame clones and leaves some out. V, J and clone size are those of that table, while D and trimming were read from the DNA. This sample yields about 110,000 clones, of which 75% are seen a single time; around 2.6% belongs to the top ten. This sample is drawn from a study of cytomegalovirus exposure and HLA in healthy donors. General study findings and limits: The authors listed 180 or so TCR beta chains as cytomegalovirus-associated. Immune exposure information available was restricted to CMV serostatus.

Sample: PBMCs. The receptor comes from a male donor in good health and CMV-seropositive.

The CDR3 coding sequence is TGCAGCGTGTCGGACAGGGGGCCCTACGAGCAGTACTTC. Protein: CSVSDRGPYEQYF. This chain joins TRBV29-1 and TRBJ2-7; TRBD1 matches 11 bases. Per germline, CDR1 SQVTM and CDR2 ANQGSEA. Losses at the gene ends were 6 bases for V and 2 bases for J; bases not matched to a gene: 3. The CDR3 loop spans 13 amino acids.